This passage covers 26 T cell receptor beta chains from one sample sequenced in a study of beta chain features in type 1 diabetes. Study results and limitations: Across all four CD4+ subsets, people with type 1 diabetes showed modestly shorter TCRB CDR3s.

Isolated RNA was reverse transcribed in full, so expressed TCRB transcripts were sequenced. TCRdb keeps only in-frame clones here, not all; method: immunoSEQ multiplex PCR. Among under 850,000 clones listed, 10% to 15% were seen once. These TCRs' antigens remain unknown. Specimen: naive CD4+ T cells from blood. The receptor set was obtained from a man between 18 and 29 years old with type 1 diabetes.

Here the CDR3 reads CASSYGFEGTQYF. CDR3 DNA sequence: TGTGCCAGCAGCTATGGGTTCGAGGGGACCCAGTACTTC. The chain employs TRBV7-6 and TRBJ2-5; D may be TRBD2 (5 bases). V was pared by 4 bases and J by 7 bases, with 13 bases between. Germline CDR1 SGHVS, CDR2 FNYEAQ. There are 13 residues in the CDR3.

The gene calls are TRBV15 and TRBJ2-5; D unresolved. With 4 bases removed from V and 1 base from J, the gap between germline ends came to 13 bases. The CDR3 has 15 amino acids. In germline, CDR1 is LNHNV, CDR2 YYDKDF (reference sequence). CDR3 in amino acids: CATSISRVTQETQYF. CDR3 nucleotides: TGTGCCACCAGCATTAGTCGGGTAACCCAAGAGACCCAGTACTTC. Full variable domain (missing parts from reference TRBV15 and TRBJ2-5): DAMVIQNPRYQVTQFGKPVTLSCSQTLNHNVMYWYQQKSSQAPKLLFHYYDKDFNNEADTPDNFQSRRPNTSFCFLDIRSPGLGDTAMYLCATSISRVTQETQYFGPGTRLLVL.

This clone has only a few counts. The chain employs TRBV4-1 and TRBJ2-3, with D perhaps matching TRBD2 (5 bases). The CDR3 consists of 15 residues. V lost 5 bases to trimming and J lost 6 bases, with 18 bases between them. Per the germline V gene, CDR1 is MGHRA and CDR2 is YSYEKL. The CDR3 DNA reads TGCGCCAGCAGCTCCCCGGGGTCTTCGGTGGATACGCAGTATTTT. This gives the protein CASSSPGSSVDTQYF.

The rearrangement uses TRBV9 and TRBJ2-1, with no clear D. The CDR3 runs 13 residues. V lost 3 bases, J lost 10 bases, and 14 bases lay in between. Germline CDR1 SGDLS, CDR2 YYNGEE. The CDR3 DNA reads TGTGCCAGCAGCGAGGAAGGTAGTGGGGAGCAGTTCTTC. Translated, it gives CASSEEGSGEQFF. Using reference TRBV9 and TRBJ2-1 for the parts outside the CDR3, the full variable domain is DSGVTQTPKHLITATGQRVTLRCSPRSGDLSVYWYQQSLDQGLQFLIQYYNGEERAKGNILERFSAQQFPDLHSELNLSSLELGDSALYFCASSEEGSGEQFFGPGTRLTVL.

The chain uses TRBV6-5 and TRBJ1-1; maybe TRBD1 (5 bases). CDR3 length equals 13 residues. V lost 6 bases, J lost 4 bases, and 12 bases lay in between. Germline CDR1 and CDR2: MNHEY and SVGAGI. Here the CDR3 reads CASRQGFSTEAFF. For the CDR3, the DNA is TGTGCCAGCAGGCAGGGATTTAGCACTGAAGCTTTCTTT.

This clone has only one observation. The J gene is TRBJ2-3, the V gene TRBV5-1; 10 bases map to TRBD1. The length of the CDR3 is 13 residues. J lost 3 bases, V lost 9 bases, and 4 bases had no gene match. CDR1 and CDR2 (germline): SGHRS, YFSETQ. CDR3: CATPGQGTDTQYF. Written as DNA, the CDR3 is TGCGCCACCCCGGGACAGGGGACAGATACGCAGTATTTT.

This clone was counted only a few times. The chain employs TRBV4-2 and TRBJ2-7; TRBD1 matches at 7 bases. This CDR3 has 14 residues. The germline CDR1 and CDR2 sequences are LGHNA and YNFKEQ. V lost 0 bases and J lost 7; bases outside the gene matches: 6. CDR3 in amino acids: CASSQDRGKWEQYF. The CDR3 region has the DNA TGTGCCAGCAGCCAAGACAGGGGGAAGTGGGAGCAGTACTTC.

The rearrangement joins TRBV29-1 to TRBJ1-1; no clear D. Deletions cut 4 bases from V and 1 base from J, with 19 bases between. This CDR3 region has 16 residues. From germline, CDR1 is SQVTM and CDR2 ANQGSEA. CDR3 DNA sequence: TGCAGCGTTGTAAGGCAGAGCAAAAGCGAGAACACTGAAGCTTTCTTT. This sequence encodes CSVVRQSKSENTEAFF.

The chain employs TRBV18 and TRBJ2-1; D gene unclear. The CDR3 is 17 amino acids. Germline-derived CDR1 and CDR2 are KGHSH and LQKENI. Trimming stripped 0 bases from V and 6 bases from J, with 18 bases between. The CDR3 protein is CASSPPTAGSTGNEQFF. For the CDR3, the DNA is TGTGCCAGCTCACCACCCACGGCAGGCTCGACGGGCAATGAGCAGTTCTTC.

This clone was counted a few times. The V and J genes are TRBV27 and TRBJ2-7; D not certain. The germline gives CDR1 MNHEY, CDR2 SMNVEV (reference sequence). CDR3 size: 13 residues. Deletions cut 5 bases from V and 0 bases from J, with 8 bases between. The CDR3: CASSHRYSYEQYF. CDR3 in DNA: TGTGCCAGCAGTCACCGCTACTCCTACGAGCAGTACTTC.

This clone was detected a few times. The chain combines TRBV6-6 with TRBJ1-3, with a possible D match to TRBD1 (6 bases). CDR1 MNHNY and CDR2 SVGAGI come from the germline V gene (reference sequence). The length of the CDR3 is 15 residues. V lost 6 bases, J lost 2 bases, and 14 bases lay in between. As DNA, the CDR3 is TGTGCCAGCAGCGACAGGATATCAACTGGAAACACCATATATTTT. This encodes CASSDRISTGNTIYF.

This clone was observed a handful of times. V is TRBV21-1 and J is TRBJ2-6; the table's TRBD1 call for D was not verified on the DNA. TRBV21-1 is a pseudogene segment. The CDR3 totals 18 residues. The DNA of the CDR3 is TGTGCCAGCCCCCACTCCGGGACGGGACACTCTGGGGCCAACGTCCTGACTTTC. Translating it yields CASPHSGTGHSGANVLTF.

This clone was counted between two and nine times. V gene TRBV2 combines with J gene TRBJ1-5; 8 bases align to TRBD1. Germline-derived CDR1 and CDR2 are SNHLY and FYNNEI. Trimming removed 6 bases from V and 6 bases from J; junction bases left unmatched: 7. The CDR3 spans 14 residues. CDR3 bases: TGTGCCAGCAGCCCGGACAGGGAGGGTCAGCCCCAGCATTTT. Amino acids: CASSPDREGQPQHF.

About this clone itself: The same CDR3 arises from other DNA sequences in this sample as well. V is TRBV13 and J is TRBJ2-6; D is undetermined. Between the trimmed V and J ends, which lost 2 bases and 1 base, there was a span of 9 bases. Germline values: CDR1 PRHDT, CDR2 FYEKMQ (reference sequence). CDR3 length: 16 residues. The CDR3 coding sequence is TGTGCCAGCAGCTTAATGGTTTCTTCTGGGGCCAACGTCCTGACTTTC. Translating gives CASSLMVSSGANVLTF.

The chain links TRBV11-3 to TRBJ2-7; a possible D gene is TRBD1 (6 bases). Trimming took 1 base from V and 2 from J, leaving 9 bases between them. The CDR3 extends over 14 amino acids. From germline, CDR1 is SGHNT and CDR2 YENEEA. CDR3 nucleotides: TGTGCCAGCAGCTTAGGCCGGGACACCTACGAGCAGTACTTC. This sequence encodes CASSLGRDTYEQYF.

The V and J genes are TRBV7-3 and TRBJ2-3; 14 nucleotides match TRBD2. This CDR3 contains 16 residues. The junction had 3 bases not matched to a gene; V was cut back by 5 bases and J by 2 bases. Germline CDR1 SGHTA, CDR2 FQGTGA. The CDR3 DNA reads as TGTGCCAGCAGCACGGGACTAGCGGGGGTCACAGATACGCAGTATTTT. Translation gives CASSTGLAGVTDTQYF.

This chain links TRBV14 with TRBJ1-2; no firm D call. Germline V lookup: CDR1 SGHDN, CDR2 FVKESK. The CDR3 is made up of 13 amino acids. With 1 base removed from V and 5 bases from J, the gap between germline ends came to 8 bases. This chain's CDR3 is CASSQGLDYGYTF. Written as DNA, the CDR3 is TGTGCCAGCAGCCAAGGATTAGATTATGGCTACACCTTC.

The CDR3 is CASETGGGYTF. Written as DNA, the CDR3 is TGTGCCTCCGAAACAGGGGGCGGCTACACCTTC. The rearrangement links TRBV30 to TRBJ1-2; 9 nucleotides line up with TRBD1. The V segment lost 7 bases and the J segment 8 bases; nucleotides outside the gene matches: 5. CDR3 length: 11 residues. Germline V CDR1 and CDR2: GTSNPN, SVGIG (reference sequence).

The V and J genes are TRBV29-1 and TRBJ2-1; D unclear. Germline CDR1 and CDR2: SQVTM and ANQGSEA. The CDR3 is made up of 11 amino acids. Trimming stripped 4 bases from V and 8 bases from J, with 9 bases between. The chain's CDR3 is CSVGRSYEQFF. Here the CDR3 DNA reads TGCAGCGTTGGTAGGAGCTATGAGCAGTTCTTC.

This clone was seen more than once but under ten times. The chain links TRBV30 to TRBJ2-7; possible D gene TRBD1, 6 bases. The length of the CDR3 is 15 residues. Germline V gives CDR1 GTSNPN, CDR2 SVGIG (reference sequence). V lost 1 base, J lost 7 bases, and 20 bases lay in between. CDR3 in DNA: TGTGCCTGGAGTGGGGGGCGCAGGGCAGAGCTGGAGCAGTACTTC. This translates into CAWSGGRRAELEQYF.

This clone has only a few counts. This chain uses TRBV30 with TRBJ1-5, with D perhaps matching TRBD1 (5 bases). Trimming left V 0 bases short and J 4 bases short, with 19 bases between. Germline assignment: CDR1 GTSNPN and CDR2 SVGIG (reference sequence). This CDR3 comprises 17 residues. This CDR3 is CAWSVSRDNPWNQPQHF. DNA for the CDR3: TGTGCCTGGAGTGTAAGCAGGGATAATCCTTGGAATCAGCCCCAGCATTTT.

This clone was seen more than once but under ten times. The genes are TRBV30 and TRBJ2-2, with TRBD1 identical over 8 bases. J lost 3 bases, V lost 1 base, and 4 bases had no gene match. Germline CDR1 reads GTSNPN; CDR2 reads SVGIG (reference sequence). The CDR3 runs to 15 residues. This CDR3 is CAWSGGRGHTGELFF. The CDR3, as DNA: TGTGCCTGGAGTGGAGGCAGGGGGCACACCGGGGAGCTGTTTTTT.

In DNA, the CDR3 is TGTGCCAGCATGGGATCCTACGAGCAGTACTTC. Its protein is CASMGSYEQYF. The chain employs TRBV2 and TRBJ2-7; D remains ambiguous. The CDR3 length is 11 residues. The V gene's germline CDR1 is SNHLY and CDR2 FYNNEI. V was shortened by 7 bases and J by 1 base, with 5 bases between the two germline ends.

V gene TRBV29-1 combines with J gene TRBJ1-1; D possibly corresponds to TRBD1 (6 bases). Germline V gene lookup returns CDR1 SQVTM and CDR2 ANQGSEA. Trimming stripped 4 bases from V and 1 base from J, with 10 bases between. CDR3 size: 13 residues. The CDR3 reads CSVVRTANTEAFF. CDR3 nucleotides: TGCAGCGTTGTAAGGACAGCGAACACTGAAGCTTTCTTT.

The chain carries TRBV30 and TRBJ2-1; maybe TRBD1 (8 bases). Germline V gives CDR1 GTSNPN, CDR2 SVGIG (reference sequence). The CDR3 sequence is 14 residues long. CDR3 protein: CAHRGGPRYNEQFF. DNA for the CDR3: TGTGCGCACAGGGGGGGGCCTAGGTACAATGAGCAGTTCTTC. Drawing the rest from reference TRBV30 and TRBJ2-1, the complete variable domain is SQTIHQWPATLVQPVGSPLSLECTVEGTSNPNLYWYRQAAGRGLQLLFYSVGIGQISSEVPQNLSASRPQDRQFILSSKKLLLSDSGFYLCAHRGGPRYNEQFFGPGTRLTVL.

This clone was found a few times. The V gene is TRBV29-1, the J gene TRBJ2-2; D is tentatively TRBD1 or TRBD2 (5 bases each). Germline V lookup: CDR1 SQVTM, CDR2 ANQGSEA. The CDR3 contains 12 residues. V gave up 7 bases and J gave up 7 bases, with 13 bases separating them. This chain's CDR3 is CSGREGLGELFF. In DNA form, the CDR3 reads TGCAGCGGACGTGAGGGGCTCGGGGAGCTGTTTTTT.